The 9 T cell receptor beta chains given below trace back to one sample, sequenced in a study of blood T cell repertoires in COVID-19. TCRdb's copy holds only in-frame clones and misses some; the assay was immunoSEQ multiplex PCR. The table includes roughly 110,000 clones, under 85% detected once. The sample consisted of peripheral blood. All receptors come from a woman aged 60-75 years with acute or convalescent COVID-19.

The CDR3: CASSWTSGRDGELFF. The CDR3 DNA reads as TGTGCCAGCAGCTGGACTAGCGGGAGGGACGGGGAGCTGTTTTTT. The rearrangement joins TRBV5-4 to TRBJ2-2; 15 bases fit TRBD2. Germline V gene data show CDR1 as SGHNT and CDR2 as YYREEE (reference sequence). V was pared by 3 bases and J by 7 bases, with 1 base of the junction left unmatched. The CDR3 covers 15 residues.

This chain uses TRBV3-1 (or the pseudogene TRBV3-2) with TRBJ2-1; 9 bases fit TRBD2. J gave up 8 bases and V 5 bases, and 10 bases lay outside the gene matches. Germline CDR1 and CDR2: LGHDT and YNNKEL (reference sequence). The CDR3 totals 15 residues. This CDR3 is CASSYLRAGGDEQFF. DNA of the CDR3: TGTGCCAGCAGCTACCTCCGAGCGGGGGGAGATGAGCAGTTCTTC.

This clone was counted between two and nine times. The chain combines TRBV27 with TRBJ2-7; TRBD2 agrees at 15 bases. The V segment lost 6 bases and the J segment 3 bases; nucleotides outside the gene matches: 0. The CDR3 is 14 amino acids. CDR1 and CDR2 from the germline V gene are MNHEY and SMNVEV (reference sequence). As DNA, the CDR3 is TGTGCCAGCAGGGGACTAGCGGGAGGCTACGAGCAGTACTTC. Translated: CASRGLAGGYEQYF.

V usage is TRBV19 and J usage is TRBJ1-4; 8 bases align to TRBD1. In germline, CDR1 is LNHDA, CDR2 SQIVND (reference sequence). The trim removed 0 bases at V and 10 bases at J, leaving 10 bases unmatched. This CDR3 has 16 amino acids. The CDR3 sequence: CASSIETNGQGGKLFF. The CDR3 DNA reads as TGTGCCAGTAGTATAGAGACAAACGGACAGGGAGGAAAACTGTTTTTT.

The chain employs TRBV9 and TRBJ2-3; 11 positions match TRBD2. Germline values: CDR1 SGDLS, CDR2 YYNGEE. With V trimmed by 0 bases and J by 5 bases, 5 bases remained unmatched. This CDR3 region has 16 residues. This CDR3 reads CASSVGGGLAGDTQYF. In DNA, the CDR3 is TGTGCCAGCAGCGTAGGAGGTGGACTAGCGGGAGATACGCAGTATTTT.

In its sample, this clone was seen a few times. The chain combines TRBV20-1 with TRBJ2-7; TRBD2 is a possible D gene (5 bases). The CDR3 is 11 residues long. Germline V gene lookup returns CDR1 DFQATT and CDR2 SNEGSKA (reference sequence). Trimming removed 3 bases at V and 3 bases at J, with 6 bases between. CDR3 sequence reads: CSAREDYEQYF. Written as DNA, the CDR3 is TGCAGTGCTAGGGAGGACTACGAGCAGTACTTC.

The chain carries TRBV5-1 and TRBJ2-2; 8 bases agree with TRBD2. Germline assignment: CDR1 SGHRS and CDR2 YFSETQ. V lost 5 bases to trimming and J lost 3 bases; unmatched junction nucleotides: 6. The CDR3 spans 15 residues. CDR3 loop: CASSSGGPHTGELFF. The DNA for the CDR3 is TGCGCCAGCAGTTCGGGGGGGCCCCACACCGGGGAGCTGTTTTTT.

This rearrangement joins TRBV5-4 to TRBJ2-3, with D perhaps TRBD2 (5 bases). The CDR3 is 14 residues long. Trimming left V 0 bases short and J 7 bases short, with 12 bases between. Per the germline V gene, CDR1 is SGHNT and CDR2 is YYREEE (reference sequence). CDR3 region: CASSLDSGTNTQYF. The CDR3 DNA reads as TGTGCCAGCAGCTTGGACTCGGGAACAAATACGCAGTATTTT.

The chain employs TRBV2 and TRBJ1-3, with D uncertain. The germline gives CDR1 SNHLY, CDR2 FYNNEI. The CDR3 has 16 amino acids. V was clipped by 1 base and J by 2 bases, with 12 bases between them. The CDR3 coding sequence is TGTGCCAGCAGTGAAGTTCTCGGAACTACTGGAAACACCATATATTTT. Amino acid sequence: CASSEVLGTTGNTIYF.